The 12 T cell receptor beta chains given below trace back to one sample, sequenced in a study of shared clonotypes between healthy human individuals. The data were produced by immunoSEQ multiplex PCR, yet TCRdb's version contains in-frame clones alone and is incomplete. Among about 1.1 million clones, 70% to 80% were seen once, and the ten largest hold 0.5% to 0.65%. What was sequenced was memory CD4+ T cells from PBMCs. Sample subset: CD45RA-negative fraction. These receptors all stem from a man aged 18-30 years in good health. Some clones in this sample may be carry-over from other donors' samples.

This clone was picked up one time. This rearrangement joins TRBV11-2 to TRBJ2-3; 7 bases line up with TRBD1. V shed 5 bases and J 4 bases; nucleotides not matched to a gene: 9. Germline loops: CDR1 SGHAT, CDR2 FQNNGV. CDR3 length equals 15 residues. CDR3 in DNA: TGTGCCAGCAGCGCGACCGGGACAGCCTCAGATACGCAGTATTTT. Translating gives CASSATGTASDTQYF.

The chain couples TRBV29-1 to TRBJ2-3; no clear D. The CDR3 covers 12 residues. Per germline, CDR1 SQVTM and CDR2 ANQGSEA. V lost 3 bases and J 6 bases, leaving 10 bases between the germline ends. Here the CDR3 DNA reads TGCAGCGTTGAGGTGGGGTCTGATACGCAGTATTTT. This gives the protein CSVEVGSDTQYF.

This clone was seen only once. The sample carries other DNA sequences with the same CDR3. The CDR3 is CASSVSYSNQPQHF. CDR3 DNA sequence: TGTGCCAGCAGTGTATCATATAGCAATCAGCCCCAGCATTTT. The chain combines TRBV2 with TRBJ1-5, with D hard to call. This CDR3 has 14 amino acids. V was clipped by 4 bases and J by 0 bases, with 7 bases between them. Per the germline V gene, CDR1 is SNHLY and CDR2 is FYNNEI.

The chain has TRBV30 and TRBJ1-3; no clear D gene. The germline CDR1 and CDR2 sequences are GTSNPN and SVGIG (reference sequence). There are 14 residues in the CDR3. Trimming shortened V by 0 bases and J by 0 bases, and 6 bases separated the two germline ends. The CDR3 nucleotides are TGTGCCTGGAGTGTAGCACGCTCTGGAAACACCATATATTTT. This sequence encodes CAWSVARSGNTIYF.

V usage is TRBV29-1 and J usage is TRBJ1-5; 8 bases map to TRBD1. CDR1 is SQVTM and CDR2 is ANQGSEA in the germline V gene. The CDR3 has 13 amino acids. Trimming at V came to 6 bases and at J to 7 bases, leaving 8 bases not matched to a gene. The CDR3 DNA reads TGCAGCGTCGTGGACAGGGCGGGACAGCCCCAGCATTTT. This gives the protein CSVVDRAGQPQHF. Using reference TRBV29-1 and TRBJ1-5 for the parts outside the CDR3, the full variable domain is SAVISQKPSRDICQRGTSLTIQCQVDSQVTMMFWYRQQPGQSLTLIATANQGSEATYESGFVIDKFPISRPNLTFSTLTVSNMSPEDSSIYLCSVVDRAGQPQHFGDGTRLSIL.

The rearrangement joins TRBV9 to TRBJ2-1; perhaps TRBD1 as D (6 bases). CDR3 size: 16 residues. CDR1 is SGDLS, CDR2 YYNGEE, per germline. Trimming stripped 3 bases from V and 0 bases from J, with 13 bases between. In DNA form, the CDR3 reads TGTGCCAGCAGCGCCCAGATGGGGGCCTCCTACAATGAGCAGTTCTTC. Protein: CASSAQMGASYNEQFF. Combining the CDR3 with reference TRBV9 and TRBJ2-1 gives the whole variable domain DSGVTQTPKHLITATGQRVTLRCSPRSGDLSVYWYQQSLDQGLQFLIQYYNGEERAKGNILERFSAQQFPDLHSELNLSSLELGDSALYFCASSAQMGASYNEQFFGPGTRLTVL.

On this clone: The sample has other DNA sequences that encode this CDR3 too. The chain links TRBV11-2 to TRBJ2-5; D not resolved. The germline V gene has CDR1 SGHAT and CDR2 FQNNGV. V was cut by 1 base and J by 5 bases, with 5 bases left in between. The CDR3 has 12 residues. CDR3 residues: CASSLVAETQYF. CDR3 bases: TGTGCCAGCAGCTTAGTCGCGGAGACCCAGTACTTC.

The chain is built from TRBV7-8 and TRBJ1-4, with 7 bases fitting TRBD1. V shed 0 bases, J shed 5 bases, and the junction held 3 bases outside the gene matches. The germline gives CDR1 SGHVS, CDR2 FQNEAQ. The CDR3 totals 15 residues. In DNA, the CDR3 is TGTGCCAGCAGCTTAGCGGGACAGCCGAATGAAAAACTGTTTTTT. It is translated as CASSLAGQPNEKLFF.

This clone was detected a few times. V usage is TRBV19 and J usage is TRBJ2-2; D is unresolved. Germline V lookup: CDR1 LNHDA, CDR2 SQIVND (reference sequence). This CDR3 spans 19 amino acids. The V end was cut by 3 bases, the J end by 0 bases, with 20 bases between. In DNA, the CDR3 is TGTGCCAGTAGTATGGCTATGCGTCGCGGAGCTTCGAACACCGGGGAGCTGTTTTTT. Translating gives CASSMAMRRGASNTGELFF.

The gene calls are TRBV9 and TRBJ1-2; D gene ambiguous. The V end lost 4 bases, the J end lost 4 bases, and 8 bases lay between the germline ends. The germline V gene has CDR1 SGDLS and CDR2 YYNGEE. This CDR3 region has 12 residues. CDR3 nucleotide sequence: TGTGCCAGCAGCCCAGCACCCTATGGCTACACCTTC. It is translated as CASSPAPYGYTF.

The rearrangement joins TRBV28 to TRBJ1-1; no clear D gene. The CDR3 extends over 15 amino acids. Trimming cost V 8 bases and J 0 bases, with 16 bases left between them. Germline loops: CDR1 MDHEN, CDR2 SYDVKM. CDR3 nucleotide sequence: TGTGCCAGCCATCCTGCTGGACGGTTGAACACTGAAGCTTTCTTT. Amino acid sequence: CASHPAGRLNTEAFF.

The J gene is TRBJ2-5, the V gene TRBV28; D is perhaps TRBD1 (5 bases). CDR1 is MDHEN, CDR2 SYDVKM, per germline. V gave up 7 bases and J gave up 5 bases, with 11 bases separating them. The CDR3 contains 12 residues. This CDR3 is CASTGPRETQYF. In nucleotides, the CDR3 is TGTGCCAGCACAGGGCCACGGGAGACCCAGTACTTC.